The entry below describes one TCR beta chain. Antigen: not known. One end of the junction does not line up with germline, which may come from a read error. Profiling relied on immunoSEQ multiplex PCR, and the TCRdb table lists in-frame clones only, not all of them. This table has over 55,000 clones, about 90% appearing once. Germline-derived CDR1 and CDR2 are PRHDT and FYEKMQ (reference sequence). This CDR3 has 12 residues. This sample was included in a study of OX40 agonist ivuxolimab in advanced cancers. At the level of the study: Partial responses were achieved by three patients, of whom one had hepatocellular carcinoma and two had cutaneous melanoma.

Study-wide points: Among T cells, CD8+ cells averaged more expanded clones than CD4+ cells.

V and J are TRBV13 and TRBJ2-1; unclear D gene. The material sequenced was CD4+ or CD8+ T cells sorted from blood, taken in a trial of the OX40 agonist ivuxolimab. This receptor was obtained from an adult with an advanced solid tumor such as melanoma, head and neck, liver or kidney cancer. CDR3 amino acids: CASSKESSPAVF. The DNA for the CDR3 is TGTGCCAGCAGCAAGGAGAGCAGTCCAGCAGTCTTC.